Listed here are 19 T cell receptor beta chains from one sample, sequenced in a study of T cell changes during pregnancy in multiple sclerosis. The method was immunoSEQ multiplex PCR; TCRdb's version includes in-frame clones alone and lacks a portion of them. Of around 19,000 clones in the sample, 88% were seen once. Sequences were derived from CD8+ T cells from peripheral blood mononuclear cells, sampled after pregnancy. The receptors were sampled from a female donor in good health, enrolled as a control in a pregnancy study.

The gene calls are TRBV25-1 and TRBJ1-4; tentative D call: TRBD1 (5 bases). V lost 8 bases and J 8 bases, leaving 15 bases between the germline ends. Germline assignment: CDR1 MGHDK and CDR2 SYGVNS. The CDR3 extends over 13 amino acids. The CDR3 nucleotides are TGTGCCAGCTCCCCGGGGGGTCGGGAAAAACTGTTTTTT. Translating gives CASSPGGREKLFF.

The V gene is TRBV25-1, the J gene TRBJ2-2, with 11 nucleotides matching TRBD1. The CDR3 totals 15 residues. Germline V gene sequence: CDR1 MGHDK, CDR2 SYGVNS. The junction had 5 bases not matched to a gene; V was cut back by 4 bases and J by 7 bases. CDR3 nucleotide sequence: TGTGCCAGCAGTGGGGGACAGGGGGAAGTCGGGGAGCTGTTTTTT. It is translated as CASSGGQGEVGELFF.

The gene calls are TRBV27 and TRBJ2-7, with D tentatively TRBD1 (5 bases). The germline CDR1 and CDR2 sequences are MNHEY and SMNVEV (reference sequence). V lost 2 bases to trimming and J lost 6 bases, with 11 bases between them. This CDR3 contains 13 residues. The CDR3 protein is CASSLRGASEQYF. The CDR3 region has the DNA TGTGCCAGCAGTTTACGTGGGGCAAGCGAGCAGTACTTC.

This clone showed up just once. This rearrangement joins TRBV12-5 to TRBJ1-4, with 8 bases lining up with TRBD1. Trimming took 4 bases from V and 5 from J; bases not matched to a gene: 3. The CDR3 spans 14 residues. Germline V gene sequence: CDR1 LGHNT, CDR2 FRNRAP. This chain's CDR3 is CASGSGQGNEKLFF. CDR3 nucleotides: TGTGCTAGTGGTTCTGGACAGGGAAATGAAAAACTGTTTTTT.

The V and J genes are TRBV6-5 and TRBJ1-1; D call uncertain. Germline CDR1 and CDR2: MNHEY and SVGAGI. The CDR3 contains 12 residues. V was cut by 7 bases and J by 4 bases, with 10 bases left in between. CDR3 protein: CASNQGSTEAFF. CDR3 nucleotide sequence: TGTGCCAGCAACCAAGGGAGCACTGAAGCTTTCTTT.

This chain's CDR3 is CASSRSRLYGYTF. CDR3 bases: TGTGCCAGCAGCCGGAGTAGGCTCTATGGCTACACCTTC. The V and J genes are TRBV27 and TRBJ1-2; D unresolved. Germline V gene data show CDR1 as MNHEY and CDR2 as SMNVEV (reference sequence). The CDR3 has 13 amino acids. Deletions cut 6 bases from V and 4 bases from J, with 12 bases between.

The genes are TRBV9 and TRBJ2-1, with 9 bases fitting TRBD2. The junction had 5 bases not matched to a gene; V was cut back by 4 bases and J by 9 bases. Germline V CDR1 and CDR2: SGDLS, YYNGEE. This CDR3 contains 13 residues. The CDR3 spells CASSTGTSSEQFF. The CDR3 coding sequence is TGTGCCAGCAGCACCGGGACTAGCAGTGAGCAGTTCTTC.

The chain couples TRBV6-5 to TRBJ1-1; TRBD1 matches 9 bases. CDR1 is MNHEY, CDR2 SVGAGI, per germline. This CDR3 has 15 amino acids. Unmatched junction bases numbered 8, after V lost 5 bases and J lost 4 bases. CDR3 DNA: TGTGCCAGCAGTCACCAGACAGGGGGTCGCACTGAAGCTTTCTTT. Protein sequence: CASSHQTGGRTEAFF.

The CDR3 region has the DNA TGTGCCAGCAGTTTATACCCGTACTCCACAGATACGCAGTATTTT. As protein: CASSLYPYSTDTQYF. V usage is TRBV27 and J usage is TRBJ2-3; D remains ambiguous. There are 15 residues in the CDR3. The V gene lost 1 base and the J gene lost 2 bases, with 10 bases spanning the gap. Germline loops: CDR1 MNHEY, CDR2 SMNVEV (reference sequence).

The chain combines TRBV19 with TRBJ2-7; D might be TRBD1 (5 bases). Trimming took 5 bases from V and 0 from J, leaving 8 bases between them. The CDR3 contains 13 residues. Germline lookup yields CDR1 LNHDA and CDR2 SQIVND (reference sequence). CDR3 sequence (DNA): TGTGCCAGTAGTGGGGCGGTCTCCTACGAGCAGTACTTC. Protein product: CASSGAVSYEQYF.

This chain links TRBV6-4 with TRBJ2-1; D is undetermined. Between the trimmed V and J ends, which lost 6 bases and 0 bases, there was a span of 12 bases. The CDR3 is 15 amino acids. Germline V gene data show CDR1 as MRHNA and CDR2 as SNTAGT. The DNA of the CDR3 is TGTGCCAGCAGCCCATCTCCGAGCTCCTACAATGAGCAGTTCTTC. Its translation is CASSPSPSSYNEQFF.

V and J are TRBV27 and TRBJ2-7; 12 positions match TRBD1. The V gene end was trimmed by 4 bases and the J gene end by 6 bases; junction bases not matched to a gene: 4. This CDR3 region has 14 residues. The germline V gene encodes CDR1 MNHEY and CDR2 SMNVEV (reference sequence). The DNA of the CDR3 is TGTGCCAGCAGTTACGGGACAGGGGGCTTCGAGCAGTACTTC. This codes for CASSYGTGGFEQYF.

The rearrangement links TRBV5-1 to TRBJ2-3; TRBD1 aligns across 7 bases. This CDR3 region has 15 residues. V was pared by 5 bases and J by 4 bases, with 10 bases of the junction left unmatched. Germline assignment: CDR1 SGHRS and CDR2 YFSETQ. The CDR3 reads CASSLTGTAPDTQYF. The CDR3 DNA follows: TGCGCCAGCAGTCTAACCGGGACAGCCCCAGATACGCAGTATTTT. Looking up the rest from reference TRBV5-1 and TRBJ2-3 gives the full variable domain: KAGVTQTPRYLIKTRGQQVTLSCSPISGHRSVSWYQQTPGQGLQFLFEYFSETQRNKGNFPGRFSGRQFSNSRSEMNVSTLELGDSALYLCASSLTGTAPDTQYFGPGTRLTVL.

The chain couples TRBV11-2 to TRBJ1-1; a possible D gene is TRBD1 (6 bases). The germline gives CDR1 SGHAT, CDR2 FQNNGV. CDR3 size: 17 residues. Trimming shortened V by 3 bases and J by 1 base, and 18 bases separated the two germline ends. The CDR3 DNA reads as TGTGCCAGCAGCTTTCCCCAGGATGGGGGACAGAACACTGAAGCTTTCTTT. This gives the protein CASSFPQDGGQNTEAFF. Together with reference TRBV11-2 and TRBJ1-1, the CDR3 gives the full variable domain: EAGVAQSPRYKIIEKRQSVAFWCNPISGHATLYWYQQILGQGPKLLIQFQNNGVVDDSQLPKDRFSAERLKGVDSTLKIQPAKLEDSAVYLCASSFPQDGGQNTEAFFGQGTRLTVV.

The V call is TRBV7-9, the J call TRBJ1-4; no reliable D call. The CDR3 runs to 14 residues. The germline CDR1 and CDR2 sequences are SEHNR and FQNEAQ (reference sequence). The germline V and J ends were trimmed by 5 bases and 6 bases, with 13 bases remaining between them. CDR3 coding DNA: TGTGCCAGCAGCATAGGAGGGTTAGATGAAAAACTGTTTTTT. Its translation is CASSIGGLDEKLFF.

This clone appeared a single time. The chain couples TRBV4-2 to TRBJ2-2; D perhaps matches TRBD1 (6 bases). The CDR3 contains 15 residues. Trimming left V 4 bases short and J 8 bases short, with 17 bases between. CDR1 LGHNA and CDR2 YNFKEQ come from the germline V gene. Here the CDR3 reads CASSPWDTLRGELFF. Here the CDR3 DNA reads TGTGCCAGCAGCCCCTGGGACACCTTGAGAGGGGAGCTGTTTTTT.

The chain is built from TRBV6-5 and TRBJ2-1; 11 bases align to TRBD2. CDR3 length equals 15 residues. With 6 bases clipped from V and 7 bases from J, the junction kept 8 bases outside the gene matches. Germline loops: CDR1 MNHEY, CDR2 SVGAGI. The CDR3 protein is CASREIAGGHNEQFF. The DNA of the CDR3 is TGTGCCAGCAGGGAGATAGCGGGGGGGCATAATGAGCAGTTCTTC.

This rearrangement joins TRBV4-1 to TRBJ2-7, with D perhaps TRBD2 (5 bases). This CDR3 is built from 14 residues. Germline V gene data show CDR1 as MGHRA and CDR2 as YSYEKL. V was pared by 3 bases and J by 3 bases, with 12 bases between. The CDR3 protein is CASSQALGNYEQYF. CDR3 nucleotides: TGCGCCAGCAGCCAGGCACTAGGAAACTACGAGCAGTACTTC.

The rearrangement links TRBV25-1 to TRBJ1-4, with D possibly TRBD1 on 5 matching bases. CDR1 and CDR2 (germline): MGHDK, SYGVNS. The CDR3 runs 18 residues. Trimming shortened V by 6 bases and J by 0 bases, and 20 bases separated the two germline ends. DNA of the CDR3: TGTGCCAGCAGCTGGCCCCCCAAGGGGCCTCCAACTAATGAAAAACTGTTTTTT. Its translation: CASSWPPKGPPTNEKLFF.